These 21 T cell receptor beta chains were sequenced from one sample in a study of T-cell reconstitution after alpha-beta-depleted transplantation in children (dated by TCRdb to 2016 to 2017). The intended sense of this specimen's treatment or condition label: allogeneic hematopoietic cell transplantation with graft depleted of TCRalphabeta T cells and CD19 B cells. Receptors were amplified or captured by PCR. The data were produced on an Illumina HiSeq 2500. To normalize quantification of the TCRbeta repertoire, the TCR libraries were built with molecular barcoding that relied on unique molecular identifiers. TCRdb reworked the public reads: Q25 trimming with fastp, MiXCR clone assembly, productive beta chains retained. Rows with a matching CDR3 protein are joined into one entry that keeps the most common DNA and genes. A total of about 1,000,000 distinct CDR3 sequences appear in this sample, roughly 31% of them only once. The ten largest account for approximately 30% of the sample.

Specimen: PBMCs, mostly from graft donor cells, collected 360 days after TCRalphabeta/CD19-depleted stem cell transplant. The receptor source for this set is a boy less than two years old who had a stem cell transplant for SCID, so the T cells may come from the graft donor.

This clonotype came up a few times. V usage is TRBV20-1 and J usage is TRBJ2-3; 8 positions match TRBD2. V dropped 5 bases and J dropped 6; count of bases not matched to a gene: 10. Germline V lookup: CDR1 DFQATT, CDR2 SNEGSKA (reference sequence). The CDR3 covers 14 residues. The CDR3 is CSAPSGGHGDTQYF. DNA of the CDR3: TGCAGTGCTCCGAGCGGGGGCCACGGGGATACGCAGTATTTT.

The rearrangement uses TRBV7-6 and TRBJ1-5, with no clear D. Germline values: CDR1 SGHVS, CDR2 FNYEAQ. The V gene lost 2 bases and the J gene lost 4 bases, with 9 bases spanning the gap. CDR3 length equals 14 residues. The CDR3 is CASSLTDGNQPQHF. In DNA, the CDR3 is TGTGCCAGCAGCTTAACGGACGGGAATCAGCCCCAGCATTTT. Drawing the rest from reference TRBV7-6 and TRBJ1-5, the complete variable domain is GAGVSQSPRYKVTKRGQDVALRCDPISGHVSLYWYRQALGQGPEFLTYFNYEAQQDKSGLPNDRFSAERPEGSISTLTIQRTEQRDSAMYRCASSLTDGNQPQHFGDGTRLSIL.

The rearrangement links TRBV5-1 to TRBJ1-1; perhaps TRBD1 as D (6 bases). The CDR3 extends over 15 amino acids. The V gene's germline CDR1 is SGHRS and CDR2 YFSETQ. V gave up 0 bases and J gave up 0 bases, with 9 bases separating them. The DNA of the CDR3 is TGCGCCAGCAGCTTGGGACAGGCAATGAACACTGAAGCTTTCTTT. Protein sequence: CASSLGQAMNTEAFF.

V gene TRBV6-1 combines with J gene TRBJ2-7; TRBD1 agrees at 7 bases. The CDR3 runs to 16 residues. Germline V lookup: CDR1 MNHNS, CDR2 SASEGT. V gave up 3 bases and J gave up 2 bases; unmatched junction bases: 10. The CDR3 coding sequence is TGTGCCAGCAGTGACCGACAGGGCAAAAACCCCTACGAGCAGTACTTC. It translates to CASSDRQGKNPYEQYF.

Only a few counts were recorded for this clonotype. The chain links TRBV4-3 to TRBJ2-3; the D gene is possibly TRBD2 (6 bases). Germline lookup yields CDR1 LGHNA and CDR2 YSLEER. The V and J ends lost 6 bases and 4 bases respectively, with 20 bases between them. This CDR3 is built from 16 residues. The CDR3 region has the DNA TGCGCCAGCAGTTCTCCGGGCGGGGTGGGTCCAGATACGCAGTATTTT. Translating gives CASSSPGGVGPDTQYF.

This clonotype was counted many times. The chain's CDR3 is CASSYGSPGTEAFF. CDR3 sequence (DNA): TGTGCCAGCAGTTACGGGTCCCCAGGGACTGAAGCTTTCTTT. This rearrangement joins TRBV6-5 to TRBJ1-1; TRBD1 is a possible D gene (5 bases). This CDR3 spans 14 amino acids. Deletions cut 2 bases from V and 5 bases from J, with 12 bases between. Per germline, CDR1 MNHEY and CDR2 SVGAGI.

This clonotype was seen more than once but under ten times. The chain combines TRBV3-1 with TRBJ2-7, with D possibly matching TRBD2 (5 bases). V was cut by 4 bases and J by 5 bases, with 21 bases left in between. This CDR3 is 16 amino acids long. CDR1 and CDR2 (germline): LGHDT, YNNKEL (reference sequence). For the CDR3, the DNA is TGTGCCAGCAGCCCGAGGGTGGCAGGAACTAACGACGAGCAGTACTTC. It specifies CASSPRVAGTNDEQYF.

The chain is built from TRBV12-3 or TRBV12-4 and TRBJ2-5, with no clear D. V was cut by 6 bases and J by 5 bases, with 10 bases left in between. The CDR3 covers 12 residues. The CDR3 sequence is CASRRTSETQYF. The CDR3 coding sequence is TGTGCCAGCAGGAGGACGTCTGAGACCCAGTACTTC.

The chain combines TRBV20-1 with TRBJ2-1, with TRBD1 identical over 8 bases. Unmatched junction bases numbered 15, after V lost 5 bases and J lost 6 bases. The CDR3 is 16 amino acids. CDR1 DFQATT and CDR2 SNEGSKA come from the germline V gene (reference sequence). CDR3 nucleotides: TGCAGTGCTGGGCCGGTACAGGGGGGCCCTTTCAATGAGCAGTTCTTC. This gives the protein CSAGPVQGGPFNEQFF.

This chain uses TRBV20-1 with TRBJ2-3; D is undetermined. Trimming took off 0 bases at V and 0 bases at J, with 25 bases between the two ends. Germline V gives CDR1 DFQATT, CDR2 SNEGSKA (reference sequence). This CDR3 has 20 residues. For the CDR3, the DNA is TGCAGTGCTAGAGATTTATGGAGACTGGACCAACCAACTAGCACAGATACGCAGTATTTT. It is translated as CSARDLWRLDQPTSTDTQYF.

This clonotype was picked up many times. This chain connects TRBV3-1 to TRBJ2-1, with D hard to call. The CDR3 is 11 residues long. The ends were cut back, 2 bases at V and 8 bases at J, with 4 bases in the middle. In germline, CDR1 is LGHDT, CDR2 YNNKEL (reference sequence). CDR3 loop: CASSQRDEQFF. The CDR3 DNA reads as TGTGCCAGCAGCCAACGGGATGAGCAGTTCTTC.

V and J are TRBV4-3 and TRBJ2-7; D is unresolved. Germline CDR1 and CDR2: LGHNA and YSLEER. V lost 0 bases to trimming and J lost 7 bases, with 10 bases between them. This CDR3 is built from 13 residues. This chain's CDR3 is CASSQEPGLEQYF. The CDR3 DNA is TGCGCCAGCAGCCAAGAGCCAGGATTAGAGCAGTACTTC.

This rearrangement joins TRBV12-3 or TRBV12-4 to TRBJ1-1; tentatively, D is TRBD1 (5 bases). CDR3 length: 16 residues. The V end was cut by 5 bases, the J end by 5 bases, with 21 bases between. CDR3 sequence (DNA): TGTGCCAGCAGTCCTCTGGGGCCGGTTGGCGGAACTGAAGCTTTCTTT. This codes for CASSPLGPVGGTEAFF.

In its sample, this clonotype was seen a few times. The V and J genes are TRBV29-1 and TRBJ1-4; D is ambiguous. The germline V gene has CDR1 SQVTM and CDR2 ANQGSEA. There are 14 residues in the CDR3. V was trimmed by 7 bases and J by 2 bases, leaving 14 bases between them. CDR3 DNA: TGCAGCGCTGCCCGCGGGAGTACTAATGAAAAACTGTTTTTT. Translating it yields CSAARGSTNEKLFF.

The genes are TRBV12-3 or TRBV12-4 and TRBJ1-3, with D possibly TRBD1 on 5 matching bases. The V end lost 3 bases, the J end lost 4 bases, and 16 bases lay between the germline ends. The CDR3 totals 16 residues. The CDR3 is CASSFRGSGPGNTIYF. In nucleotides, the CDR3 is TGTGCCAGCAGTTTCCGGGGGTCGGGGCCCGGAAACACCATATATTTT.

The chain employs TRBV15 and TRBJ2-2; D is possibly TRBD1 (6 bases). Between the trimmed V and J ends, which lost 2 bases and 4 bases, there was a span of 14 bases. The CDR3 runs to 16 residues. The germline gives CDR1 LNHNV, CDR2 YYDKDF (reference sequence). The CDR3 bases are TGTGCCACCAGCAGAAATCCGGGACACATCACCGGGGAGCTGTTTTTT. This codes for CATSRNPGHITGELFF.

The rearrangement joins TRBV6-1 to TRBJ2-5; possibly TRBD2 for D (6 bases). Germline V gene data show CDR1 as MNHNS and CDR2 as SASEGT. V shed 9 bases and J shed 3 bases, with 14 bases lying between them. This CDR3 region has 13 residues. The CDR3 loop is CASGERLEETQYF. The CDR3 DNA reads as TGTGCCAGTGGGGAGCGACTAGAAGAGACCCAGTACTTC.

The chain combines TRBV25-1 with TRBJ2-7, with 8 bases identical to TRBD2. The V segment lost 8 bases and the J segment 2 bases; nucleotides outside the gene matches: 5. Germline CDR1 MGHDK, CDR2 SYGVNS. The CDR3 runs 13 residues. CDR3 region: CASASGGTYEQYF. In DNA form, the CDR3 reads TGTGCCAGCGCGAGCGGGGGCACCTACGAGCAGTACTTC.

The V and J genes are TRBV12-3 or TRBV12-4 and TRBJ1-5; no clear D. The CDR3 has 16 amino acids. The V gene lost 2 bases and the J gene lost 6 bases, with 17 bases spanning the gap. The CDR3 coding sequence is TGTGCCAGCAGTTTATTCAATCGGCCAGGTGGTCAGCCCCAGCATTTT. This sequence encodes CASSLFNRPGGQPQHF.

A single count supports this clonotype. The J gene is TRBJ2-7, the V gene TRBV5-1; 7 bases map to TRBD1. The J segment lost 2 bases and the V segment lost 4 bases, leaving 12 bases of the junction unmatched. The CDR3 runs to 16 residues. Germline CDR1 is SGHRS and CDR2 is YFSETQ. The CDR3 DNA reads TGCGCCAGCAGCATAACCGGGACAGCAACCCCCTACGAGCAGTACTTC. It is translated as CASSITGTATPYEQYF.

This clonotype was detected only a few times. The chain is built from TRBV20-1 and TRBJ2-4; D perhaps matches TRBD2 (5 bases). This CDR3 is built from 14 residues. The germline V gene encodes CDR1 DFQATT and CDR2 SNEGSKA (reference sequence). Trimming removed 6 bases from V and 9 bases from J, with 21 bases in between. The DNA for the CDR3 is TGCAGTGCGGAGACGGAGGCTCAGGATACCATTCAGTACTTC. This sequence encodes CSAETEAQDTIQYF.